A selection of T cell receptor beta chains follows, all from one sample in a study of T cell therapy after organ transplantation. Here immunoSEQ multiplex PCR was the method, and the copy in TCRdb shows in-frame clones only, minus some. The sample contains approximately 20,000 clones, around 81% of which appear only once. No antigens are known for them. Sequencing was performed on CD8+ T cells from blood, taken after autologous CMV-specific T cell therapy. Source of these receptors: a human patient who had received a solid organ transplant and had CMV disease. Some T cells may be transferred from the graft donor. Both conserved end residues are part of each CDR3. Fields, in order: D gene, V gene, clone size, J gene, CDR3 protein, CDR3 DNA. D genes are given only for firm matches. Size tells how often a clone was seen (once, few, many) or the class of an expanded clone, and some rows leave it out.

.	TRBV6-1	few	TRBJ1-5	CASSFGGTGNQPQHF	TGTGCCAGCAGTTTTGGTGGAACGGGCAATCAGCCCCAGCATTTT
TRBD1	TRBV11-2	.	TRBJ2-3	CASSGDGTGPSTDTQYF	TGTGCCAGCAGCGGCGATGGGACAGGGCCTAGCACAGATACGCAGTATTTT
.	TRBV11-2	.	TRBJ2-7	CASSLGGPVDYEQYF	TGTGCCAGCAGCTTGGGGGGACCGGTGGACTACGAGCAGTACTTC
.	TRBV30	.	TRBJ2-1	CAWSLSNEQFF	TGTGCCTGGAGTCTGAGCAATGAGCAGTTCTTC
.	TRBV6-4	.	TRBJ1-6	CASSEDSNSPLHF	TGTGCCAGCAGTGAAGACAGTAATTCACCCCTCCACTTT
.	TRBV7-9	.	TRBJ2-5	CASSLARDTEYQETQYF	TGTGCCAGCAGCTTAGCCAGGGACACAGAGTACCAAGAGACCCAGTACTTC
.	TRBV13	.	TRBJ1-6	CASSLGGGERDSPLHF	TGTGCCAGCAGCTTAGGAGGGGGGGAGCGGGATTCACCCCTCCACTTT
.	TRBV6-5	.	TRBJ2-1	CASNPVSGEQFF	TGTGCCAGCAACCCAGTTAGCGGTGAGCAGTTCTTC
.	TRBV19	.	TRBJ2-7	CASSIDVNKQYF	TGTGCCAGTAGTATAGATGTCAACAAGCAGTACTTC
.	TRBV6-5	.	TRBJ2-7	CASSPDRHEQYF	TGTGCCAGCAGCCCGGACCGGCACGAGCAGTACTTC
TRBD1	TRBV4-3	few	TRBJ1-6	CASSQVADRARFSPLHF	TGCGCCAGCAGCCAGGTCGCAGACAGGGCCCGCTTTTCACCCCTCCACTTT
.	TRBV11-2	.	TRBJ2-2	CASSLEWARTGELFF	TGTGCCAGCAGCTTAGAGTGGGCAAGGACCGGGGAGCTGTTTTTT
TRBD1	TRBV9	.	TRBJ1-3	CASSARQGMGNTIYF	TGTGCCAGCAGCGCCAGACAGGGAATGGGAAACACCATATATTTT
TRBD1	TRBV7-2	once	TRBJ1-2	CASSSTFQGGGFYGYTF	TGTGCCAGCAGCTCCACCTTCCAGGGGGGCGGGTTCTATGGCTACACCTTC
.	TRBV7-2	few	TRBJ1-5	CASSSNFLQPQHF	TGTGCCAGCAGCTCAAACTTCCTCCAGCCCCAGCATTTT
.	TRBV10-2	.	TRBJ1-6	CASEQGQGSPLHF	TGCGCCAGCGAGCAGGGGCAAGGTTCACCCCTCCACTTT
.	TRBV5-4	.	TRBJ2-7	CASSYGSYEQYF	TGTGCCAGCAGCTACGGATCCTACGAGCAGTACTTC
.	TRBV4-3	.	TRBJ2-6	CASSQEYSGANVLTF	TGCGCCAGCAGCCAAGAATACTCTGGGGCCAACGTCCTGACTTTC
.	TRBV6-5	.	TRBJ2-7	CASSFEGSYEQYF	TGTGCCAGCAGTTTCGAAGGATCCTACGAGCAGTACTTC
.	TRBV6-1	.	TRBJ1-1	CASSFGPNTEAFF	TGTGCCAGCAGCTTTGGGCCGAACACTGAAGCTTTCTTT
.	TRBV6-5	.	TRBJ1-1	CASIAANTEAFF	TGTGCCAGCATAGCGGCGAACACTGAAGCTTTCTTT
.	TRBV9	.	TRBJ2-5	CASSVQGAQETQYF	TGTGCCAGCAGCGTCCAAGGGGCCCAAGAGACCCAGTACTTC
TRBD2	TRBV4-2	.	TRBJ2-3	CASSQDGGGSTDTQYF	TGTGCCAGCAGCCAAGATGGCGGGGGAAGCACAGATACGCAGTATTTT